These 29 T cell receptor beta chains originate from one sample sequenced in a study of beta chain features in type 1 diabetes. Since all of the isolated RNA was reverse transcribed, expressed TCRB transcripts were what got sequenced. The assay was immunoSEQ multiplex PCR, and TCRdb's table has in-frame clones only and misses some. Counted here are roughly 150,000 clones, around 10% occurring once; the ten biggest clones make up over 2%. Sequencing was performed on central memory CD4+ T cells from blood. All receptors come from a young man in good health.

This clone appeared a few times. A read error may explain this, as a much larger clone is one base away. This chain connects TRBV5-4 to TRBJ2-3; D call uncertain. Trimming left V 2 bases short and J 2 bases short, with 0 bases between. This CDR3 comprises 11 residues. Germline V gene sequence: CDR1 SGHNT, CDR2 YYREEE (reference sequence). Here the CDR3 DNA reads TGTGCCAGCAGCTTCACAGATACGCAGTATTTT. Protein sequence: CASSFTDTQYF.

This chain joins TRBV28 and TRBJ2-3, with D tentatively TRBD2 (5 bases). CDR1 is MDHEN, CDR2 SYDVKM, per germline. V was trimmed by 5 bases and J by 2 bases, leaving 11 bases between them. CDR3 length equals 14 residues. The CDR3 protein is CASSPPRDTDTQYF. CDR3 sequence (DNA): TGTGCCAGCAGTCCCCCACGGGACACAGATACGCAGTATTTT.

The table lists this clone with many counts. The chain employs TRBV27 and TRBJ2-5; possibly TRBD2 for D (5 bases). Germline assignment: CDR1 MNHEY and CDR2 SMNVEV (reference sequence). The CDR3 sequence is 15 residues long. V lost 0 bases and J 4 bases, leaving 12 bases between the germline ends. The DNA of the CDR3 is TGTGCCAGCAGTTTATCTAGCGCTCCGAGAGAGACCCAGTACTTC. Its translation is CASSLSSAPRETQYF.

Only a few counts were recorded for this clone. The CDR3: CASDRTGNAKNIQYF. The DNA of the CDR3 is TGTGCCAGTGACCGGACAGGGAATGCCAAAAACATTCAGTACTTC. The chain is built from TRBV7-6 and TRBJ2-4, with 8 bases matching TRBD1. CDR1 and CDR2 from the germline V gene are SGHVS and FNYEAQ. The CDR3 covers 15 residues. Unmatched junction bases numbered 8, after V lost 9 bases and J lost 1 base.

This clone was observed many times. The V call is TRBV7-8, the J call TRBJ2-7; D ambiguous. Trimming took 4 bases from V and 7 from J, leaving 14 bases between them. The CDR3 extends over 13 amino acids. From germline, CDR1 is SGHVS and CDR2 FQNEAQ. CDR3 protein: CASSSPIGGEQYF. In DNA, the CDR3 is TGTGCCAGCAGCTCTCCAATCGGTGGGGAGCAGTACTTC. Full variable domain (missing parts from reference TRBV7-8 and TRBJ2-7): GAGVSQSPRYKVAKRGQDVALRCDPISGHVSLFWYQQALGQGPEFLTYFQNEAQLDKSGLPSDRFFAERPEGSVSTLKIQRTQQEDSAVYLCASSSPIGGEQYFGPGTRLTVT.

The chain joins TRBV7-2 to TRBJ2-7; possibly TRBD1 for D (5 bases). Germline CDR1 and CDR2: SGHTA and FQGNSA. The V end was cut by 1 base, the J end by 6 bases, with 13 bases between. This CDR3 is 14 amino acids long. CDR3 protein: CASSLGQGFSEQYF. The CDR3 bases are TGTGCCAGCAGCTTAGGGCAGGGATTCAGCGAGCAGTACTTC.

This clone was found a few times. V and J are TRBV7-2 and TRBJ2-1; TRBD2 agrees at 11 bases. The CDR3 totals 15 residues. Germline V CDR1 and CDR2: SGHTA, FQGNSA. The V and J ends lost 1 base and 6 bases, in that order; junction bases with no gene match: 2. The CDR3 protein is CASSLGLAGSNEQFF. The CDR3 nucleotides read TGTGCCAGCAGCTTAGGACTAGCGGGGTCCAATGAGCAGTTCTTC.

The chain combines TRBV7-2 with TRBJ2-4; D may be TRBD1 (5 bases). Germline loops: CDR1 SGHTA, CDR2 FQGNSA. The CDR3 has 17 amino acids. Trimming took off 0 bases at V and 0 bases at J, with 12 bases between the two ends. The CDR3 spells CASSLASGNGAKNIQYF. CDR3 sequence (DNA): TGTGCCAGCAGCTTAGCGTCAGGGAATGGAGCCAAAAACATTCAGTACTTC. Full variable domain (outside the CDR3, taken from reference TRBV7-2 and TRBJ2-4): GAGVSQSPSNKVTEKGKDVELRCDPISGHTALYWYRQSLGQGLEFLIYFQGNSAPDKSGLPSDRFSAERTGGSVSTLTIQRTQQEDSAVYLCASSLASGNGAKNIQYFGAGTRLSVL.

This clone has more than one count but fewer than ten. The chain carries TRBV29-1 and TRBJ2-5; 12 nucleotides agree with TRBD2. The CDR3 loop spans 14 amino acids. With 4 bases clipped from V and 4 bases from J, the junction kept 4 bases outside the gene matches. Germline values: CDR1 SQVTM, CDR2 ANQGSEA. CDR3 nucleotides: TGCAGCGTTGCCCTGACTAGCGGGGGAGAGACCCAGTACTTC. Translated: CSVALTSGGETQYF.

The J gene is TRBJ1-6, the V gene TRBV14; TRBD1 is a possible D gene (5 bases). Germline V gene sequence: CDR1 SGHDN, CDR2 FVKESK. The CDR3 consists of 14 residues. V was clipped by 3 bases and J by 7 bases, with 10 bases between them. The CDR3 sequence is CASSHHRQNSPLHF. CDR3 DNA: TGTGCCAGCAGCCACCACCGACAGAATTCACCCCTCCACTTT.

This clone was counted a few times. J is TRBJ2-2 and V is TRBV4-2, with 7 bases identical to TRBD2. The CDR3 is 14 amino acids. Per germline, CDR1 LGHNA and CDR2 YNFKEQ. The ends lost 0 bases at V and 6 bases at J; junction bases unmatched: 1. CDR3 coding DNA: TGTGCCAGCAGCCAAGAAACTAGCGCCGGGGAGCTGTTTTTT. It is translated as CASSQETSAGELFF.

The chain has TRBV30 and TRBJ2-5, with 9 bases matching TRBD1. The DNA end favors TRBJ2-7, so the J call may be wrong. Germline lookup yields CDR1 GTSNPN and CDR2 SVGIG (reference sequence). The CDR3 consists of 14 residues. For the CDR3, the DNA is TGTGCCTGGATGGGGACAGGGATGGGGGGCGAGCAGTACTTC. It specifies CAWMGTGMGGEQYF.

J is TRBJ2-7 and V is TRBV11-2, with D possibly TRBD1 on 6 matching bases. Germline CDR1 and CDR2: SGHAT and FQNNGV. Trimming took 5 bases from V and 1 from J, leaving 12 bases between them. This CDR3 region has 14 residues. The CDR3 nucleotides read TGTGCCAGCAGCCCAAGGGACACTTCCTACGAGCAGTACTTC. Its translation is CASSPRDTSYEQYF.

This clone was observed a handful of times. The rearrangement joins TRBV27 to TRBJ1-1, with D perhaps TRBD1 (5 bases). CDR1 and CDR2 from the germline V gene are MNHEY and SMNVEV (reference sequence). There are 16 residues in the CDR3. Trimming stripped 4 bases from V and 3 bases from J, with 18 bases between. DNA for the CDR3: TGTGCCAGCAGTTCGCCCACTACTGGGGGGTACACTGAAGCTTTCTTT. Translated, it gives CASSSPTTGGYTEAFF.

Turning to this clone: This specimen includes other DNA sequences encoding the same CDR3. CDR3 sequence (DNA): TGTGCCAGCAGCTTGTCGGGACGTGAAGCTTTCTTT. This translates into CASSLSGREAFF. The rearrangement links TRBV5-6 to TRBJ1-1, with a tentative D call TRBD1 (5 bases). Germline V gene sequence: CDR1 SGHDT, CDR2 YYEEEE. V lost 1 base to trimming and J lost 7 bases, with 8 bases between them. This CDR3 region has 12 residues.

The rearrangement uses TRBV7-2 and TRBJ2-1; no clear D gene. The germline CDR1 and CDR2 sequences are SGHTA and FQGNSA. There are 14 residues in the CDR3. Trimming took 1 base from V and 0 from J, leaving 4 bases between them. CDR3 region: CASSLDHSYNEQFF. CDR3 coding DNA: TGTGCCAGCAGCTTAGATCACTCCTACAATGAGCAGTTCTTC.

On this clone: This same CDR3 is encoded by further DNA sequences in the sample. The chain uses TRBV6-6 and TRBJ2-7, with 9 bases aligning to TRBD1. Trimming at V came to 5 bases and at J to 3 bases, leaving 5 bases not matched to a gene. Germline V gene sequence: CDR1 MNHNY, CDR2 SVGAGI (reference sequence). The CDR3 is 14 amino acids. CDR3 DNA: TGTGCCAGCAGTGTGGGACAGGGAGGCTACGAGCAGTACTTC. Protein: CASSVGQGGYEQYF.

This clone was recorded a few times. The J gene is TRBJ2-7, the V gene TRBV18, with TRBD1 matching over 8 bases. Unmatched junction bases numbered 9, after V lost 2 bases and J lost 6 bases. The CDR3 totals 15 residues. Germline V gives CDR1 KGHSH, CDR2 LQKENI. CDR3 DNA: TGTGCCAGCTCACCATCAGAGACAGGGGTTAGCGAGCAGTACTTC. It yields the protein CASSPSETGVSEQYF.

This clone was recorded a few times. The chain employs TRBV2 and TRBJ1-2, with 7 bases identical to TRBD1. Trimming took 10 bases from V and 0 from J; bases not matched to a gene: 11. Germline CDR1 SNHLY, CDR2 FYNNEI. The length of the CDR3 is 15 residues. The CDR3 is CATARDRDTNYGYTF. CDR3 sequence (DNA): TGTGCCACGGCGCGGGACAGAGATACTAACTATGGCTACACCTTC.

The rearrangement joins TRBV7-2 to TRBJ2-3, with 8 nucleotides matching TRBD2. The ends lost 11 bases at V and 5 bases at J; junction bases unmatched: 9. Germline V gene lookup returns CDR1 SGHTA and CDR2 FQGNSA. The CDR3 sequence is 13 residues long. The CDR3 protein is CACSGGPGDTQYF. The CDR3 coding sequence is TGTGCCTGTTCGGGGGGGCCAGGAGATACGCAGTATTTT.

V and J are TRBV5-4 and TRBJ1-1; D ambiguous. This CDR3 contains 15 residues. Germline CDR1 SGHNT, CDR2 YYREEE (reference sequence). V was trimmed by 0 bases and J by 1 base, leaving 10 bases between them. The CDR3 DNA reads TGTGCCAGCAGCTTGGACTACCTTACGAACACTGAAGCTTTCTTT. Its protein is CASSLDYLTNTEAFF. The full variable domain, rest sourced from reference TRBV5-4 and TRBJ1-1, is ETGVTQSPTHLIKTRGQQVTLRCSSQSGHNTVSWYQQALGQGPQFIFQYYREEENGRGNFPPRFSGLQFPNYSSELNVNALELDDSALYLCASSLDYLTNTEAFFGQGTRLTVV.

This clone has ten or more counts. The rearrangement links TRBV30 to TRBJ2-1; D remains ambiguous. V shed 2 bases and J shed 7 bases, with 6 bases lying between them. This CDR3 region has 11 residues. The germline CDR1 and CDR2 sequences are GTSNPN and SVGIG (reference sequence). CDR3: CAWSPTNEQFF. CDR3 DNA sequence: TGTGCCTGGAGTCCGACTAATGAGCAGTTCTTC.

This chain links TRBV7-9 with TRBJ1-1, with D possibly being TRBD1 (6 bases). The CDR3 totals 15 residues. V was pared by 5 bases and J by 5 bases, with 18 bases between. CDR1 and CDR2 (germline): SEHNR, FQNEAQ (reference sequence). Here the CDR3 reads CASSLGTSRDTEAFF. CDR3 nucleotides: TGTGCCAGCAGCCTCGGGACATCGCGGGATACTGAAGCTTTCTTT.

This clone showed up just a few times. This chain connects TRBV7-8 to TRBJ1-5; perhaps TRBD1 as D (6 bases). The germline gives CDR1 SGHVS, CDR2 FQNEAQ. This CDR3 comprises 14 residues. V shed 5 bases and J shed 6 bases, with 14 bases lying between them. The CDR3: CASSPDRNLQPQHF. CDR3 sequence (DNA): TGTGCCAGCAGCCCTGACAGGAACCTTCAGCCCCAGCATTTT. The variable domain in full, with the rest retrieved from reference TRBV7-8 and TRBJ1-5, is GAGVSQSPRYKVAKRGQDVALRCDPISGHVSLFWYQQALGQGPEFLTYFQNEAQLDKSGLPSDRFFAERPEGSVSTLKIQRTQQEDSAVYLCASSPDRNLQPQHFGDGTRLSIL.

The gene calls are TRBV5-1 and TRBJ2-1; a possible D gene is TRBD2 (5 bases). CDR1 is SGHRS, CDR2 YFSETQ, per germline. The CDR3 is 15 residues long. Trimming removed 4 bases at V and 2 bases at J, with 13 bases between. CDR3 in amino acids: CASSQERVAYNEQFF. The CDR3 DNA is TGCGCCAGCAGCCAAGAGAGGGTAGCCTACAATGAGCAGTTCTTC.

This chain joins TRBV28 and TRBJ1-5; 12 nucleotides agree with TRBD1. The length of the CDR3 is 15 residues. Per the germline V gene, CDR1 is MDHEN and CDR2 is SYDVKM. The junction had 2 bases not matched to a gene; V was cut back by 2 bases and J by 6 bases. For the CDR3, the DNA is TGTGCCAGCAGTTTAACGGGACAGGGGGCTCAGCCCCAGCATTTT. Its protein is CASSLTGQGAQPQHF.

Ten or more counts support this clone. The V and J genes are TRBV7-9 and TRBJ2-5; perhaps TRBD1 as D (6 bases). This CDR3 contains 15 residues. CDR1 is SEHNR, CDR2 FQNEAQ, per germline (reference sequence). Trimming stripped 5 bases from V and 6 bases from J, with 19 bases between. The CDR3: CASSPARGVGKTQYF. The CDR3 DNA is TGTGCCAGCAGCCCCGCCAGGGGAGTAGGAAAGACCCAGTACTTC.

This clone was detected a few times. The chain joins TRBV19 to TRBJ2-1, with D perhaps matching TRBD1 (6 bases). Trimming took 0 bases from V and 10 from J, leaving 13 bases between them. The CDR3 has 14 amino acids. Germline CDR1 reads LNHDA; CDR2 reads SQIVND (reference sequence). This CDR3 reads CASSIEGAVREQFF. Written as DNA, the CDR3 is TGTGCCAGTAGTATAGAGGGGGCGGTTCGGGAGCAGTTCTTC.

The chain recombines TRBV25-1 with TRBJ1-2; D is unresolved. The germline V gene has CDR1 MGHDK and CDR2 SYGVNS. V was pared by 8 bases and J by 0 bases, with 22 bases between. This CDR3 comprises 17 residues. In DNA, the CDR3 is TGTGCCAGCCGTTTAAGGGAGGGAAGGGCGGCTAACTATGGCTACACCTTC. This sequence encodes CASRLREGRAANYGYTF.